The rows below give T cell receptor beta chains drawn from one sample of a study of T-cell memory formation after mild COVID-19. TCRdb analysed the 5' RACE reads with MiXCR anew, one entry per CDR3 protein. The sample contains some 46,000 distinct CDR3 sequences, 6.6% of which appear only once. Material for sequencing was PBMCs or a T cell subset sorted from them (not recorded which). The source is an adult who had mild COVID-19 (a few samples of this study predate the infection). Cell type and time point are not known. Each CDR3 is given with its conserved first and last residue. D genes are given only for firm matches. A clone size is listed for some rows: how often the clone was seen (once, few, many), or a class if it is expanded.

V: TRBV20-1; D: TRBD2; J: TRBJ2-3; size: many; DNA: TGCAGTGCAAATAGCGGGAGGACTACCAGCACAGATACGCAGTATTTT; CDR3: CSANSGRTTSTDTQYF
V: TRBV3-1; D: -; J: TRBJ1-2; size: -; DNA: TGTGCCAGCAGGACAAGGTGGGATTCCGGCTACACCTTC; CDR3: CASRTRWDSGYTF
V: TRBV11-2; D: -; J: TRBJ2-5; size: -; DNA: TGTGCCAGCAGCCCTGGCCGAGGGTCAGGGTTCGGTGAGACCCAGTACTTC; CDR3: CASSPGRGSGFGETQYF
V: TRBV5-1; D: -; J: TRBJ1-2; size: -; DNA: TGCGCCAGCAGCTTTCAGGGTGTAGATGGCTACACCTTC; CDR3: CASSFQGVDGYTF
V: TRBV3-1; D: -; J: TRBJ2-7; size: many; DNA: TGTGCCAGCAGCCACGACCCCTACGAGCAGTACTTC; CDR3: CASSHDPYEQYF
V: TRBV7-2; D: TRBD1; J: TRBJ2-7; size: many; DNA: TGTGCCAGCAGCGCGGACAGGTACTCCTACGAGCAGTACTTC; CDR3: CASSADRYSYEQYF
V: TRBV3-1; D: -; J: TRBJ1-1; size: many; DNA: TGTGCCAGCAGCCCTCCCCGCCATAGGAAGACTGAAGCTTTCTTT; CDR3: CASSPPRHRKTEAFF
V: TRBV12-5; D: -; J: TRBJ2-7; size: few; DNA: TGTGCTAGTGGTTGCGGGTGCGAGCAGTACTTC; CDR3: CASGCGCEQYF
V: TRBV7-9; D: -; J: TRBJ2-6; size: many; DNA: TGTGCCAGCAGCGACTCTGGGGCCAACGTCCTGACTTTC; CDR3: CASSDSGANVLTF
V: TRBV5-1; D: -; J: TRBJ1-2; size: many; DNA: TGCGCCAGCAGCCTAGGACAAGGAGATGGCTACACCTTC; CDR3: CASSLGQGDGYTF
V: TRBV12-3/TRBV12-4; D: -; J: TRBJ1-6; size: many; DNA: TGTGCCAGCAGTCCCCCGGGGGGGACGAATTCACCCCTCCACTTT; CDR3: CASSPPGGTNSPLHF
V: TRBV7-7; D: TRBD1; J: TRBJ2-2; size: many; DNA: TGTGCCAGCAGCTTAGGAGGGACAGGGACCACCGGGGAGCTGTTTTTT; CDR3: CASSLGGTGTTGELFF
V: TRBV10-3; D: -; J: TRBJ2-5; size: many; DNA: TGTGCCATCAGTGAAGCCAGCGGGGACAAGACCCAGTACTTC; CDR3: CAISEASGDKTQYF
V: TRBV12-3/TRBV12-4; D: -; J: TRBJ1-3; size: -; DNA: TGTGCCAGCAGTCCGCGGAGGGCGGGAGCGGGAAACACCATATATTTT; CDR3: CASSPRRAGAGNTIYF
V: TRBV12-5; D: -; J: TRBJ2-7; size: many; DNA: TGTGCTAGTGGTTTGGATTCGAACCCCCCCTACGAGCAGTACTTC; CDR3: CASGLDSNPPYEQYF
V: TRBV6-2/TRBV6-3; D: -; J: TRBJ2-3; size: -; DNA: TGTGCCAGCAGACACCCGGGCATACAGTATTTT; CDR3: CASRHPGIQYF
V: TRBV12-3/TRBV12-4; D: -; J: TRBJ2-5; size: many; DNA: TGTGCCAGCAGTTTCCCCCAGGGTATACAAGAGACCCAGTACTTC; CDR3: CASSFPQGIQETQYF
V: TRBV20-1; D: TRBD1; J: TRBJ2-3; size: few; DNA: TGCAGTGTAGAGGGACAGGTGCAAACAGATACGCAGTATTTT; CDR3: CSVEGQVQTDTQYF
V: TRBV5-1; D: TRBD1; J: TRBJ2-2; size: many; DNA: TGCGCCAGCAAAATCCGAGGGGGCGAAACCGGGGAGCTGTTTTTT; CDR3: CASKIRGGETGELFF
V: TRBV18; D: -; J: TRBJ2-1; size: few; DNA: TGTGCCAGCTCACCCCTTCAGGGAGATGAGCAGTTCTTC; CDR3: CASSPLQGDEQFF
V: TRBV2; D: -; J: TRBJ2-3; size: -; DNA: TGTGCCAGCAGTGAAACAGGGTTTGGAACAGATACGCAGTATTTT; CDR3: CASSETGFGTDTQYF
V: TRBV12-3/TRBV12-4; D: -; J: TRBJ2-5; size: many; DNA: TGTGCCAGCAGTTTAGGAGGCCAGGGGCCAGAGACCCAGTACTTC; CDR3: CASSLGGQGPETQYF
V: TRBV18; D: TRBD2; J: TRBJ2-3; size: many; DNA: TGTGCCAGCTCATCCAGACCCGGGGGGTATAGCACAGATACGCAGTATTTT; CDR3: CASSSRPGGYSTDTQYF
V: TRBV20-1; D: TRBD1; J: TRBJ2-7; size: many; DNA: TGCAGTGCCAGAACATCCGGGACAGGGGCGACTTACTACGAGCAGTACTTC; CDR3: CSARTSGTGATYYEQYF
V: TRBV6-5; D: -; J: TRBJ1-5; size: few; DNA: TGTGCCAGCAGTTACTCGGGCAGGCATAATCAGCCCCAGCATTTT; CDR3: CASSYSGRHNQPQHF
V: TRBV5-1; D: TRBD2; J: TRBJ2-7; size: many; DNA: TGCGCCAGCAGCTTGGCCGTCAGCGGGAGTCTTCACGAGCAGTACTTC; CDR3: CASSLAVSGSLHEQYF